The sequence of this TCR beta chain was determined in a study of OX40 agonist ivuxolimab in advanced cancers. The repertoire was sequenced with immunoSEQ multiplex PCR; TCRdb's copy has only in-frame clones and lacks some. This table holds roughly 26,000 clones, 85% found once. Points from the study as a whole: Partial responders dosed at 0.1-3.0 mg/kg displayed clonal expansion ranking among the lowest.

Germline CDR1 reads LNHDA; CDR2 reads SQIVND (reference sequence). V lost 1 base and J lost 0, with 10 bases in between. The CDR3 totals 16 residues. Exclusion applied to patients with autoimmune disease history or systemic immunosuppression. In the case of this clone: What it recognizes is unknown.

This receptor was identified in an adult with an advanced solid tumor such as melanoma, head and neck, liver or kidney cancer. The specimen comprised CD4+ or CD8+ T cells sorted from blood, sampled in a trial of the OX40 agonist ivuxolimab. The rearrangement links TRBV19 to TRBJ2-1; possibly TRBD1 or TRBD2 for D (5 bases each). The CDR3 here is CASSIVWGSSYNEQFF. The CDR3 DNA reads as TGTGCCAGTAGTATAGTTTGGGGGAGCTCCTACAATGAGCAGTTCTTC.